A single sample gave rise to the 13 T cell receptor beta chains below, sequenced in a study of T cell clonality in common variable immunodeficiency. The antigens of these receptors remain unknown. The protocol was immunoSEQ multiplex PCR, while the TCRdb copy is restricted to in-frame clones and leaves out a portion. This sample includes just over 20,000 clones with no singletons; its ten biggest clones take up about 2.1%. Study-level findings and limits: Reportedly, TCR beta sequences from common variable immunodeficiency showed fewer deletions and N-nucleotide insertions.

Sequencing was performed on peripheral blood mononuclear cells. The receptors were gathered from a human donor with common variable immunodeficiency.

This clone is labeled large. The read terminates 3 residues before the CDR3 end, so the remaining end is supplied by the germline J gene. The V gene is TRBV3-1 (or the pseudogene TRBV3-2), the J gene TRBJ1-2, with 11 bases identical to TRBD1. There are 15 residues in the CDR3. Per germline, CDR1 LGHDT and CDR2 YNNKEL (reference sequence). V was clipped by 3 bases and J by 4 bases; unmatched bases: 4. Partial CDR3 DNA: TGTGCCAGCAGCCAGTGGGACAGGGGGAGCTATGGC. Translated, it gives CASSQWDRGSYG. The entire CDR3 reads CASSQWDRGSYGYTF.

Ten or more counts support this clone. The read comes to an end 3 residues before the CDR3 does, leaving the germline J gene to fill in the end. The V gene is TRBV5-4, the J gene TRBJ2-3, with 8 bases that match TRBD2. Per germline, CDR1 SGHNT and CDR2 YYREEE (reference sequence). The CDR3 covers 16 residues. V gave up 0 bases and J gave up 5 bases; unmatched junction bases: 8. The CDR3 DNA, read in part, is TGTGCCAGCAGCTTGGCCAGCGGGGGTCCGGTAGATACG. The encoded protein is CASSLASGGPVDT. The CDR3 as a whole reads CASSLASGGPVDTQYF.

This clone was picked up many times. The read ends 3 residues early relative to the CDR3; the germline J gene fills the gap. The chain recombines TRBV7-9 with TRBJ1-6; D is unclear. The CDR3 covers 14 residues. Germline V lookup: CDR1 SEHNR, CDR2 FQNEAQ (reference sequence). The sequenced CDR3 bases are TGTGCCAGCAGCTCAATCATGCGGTTCTCGCCC. Its translation is CASSSIMRFSP. Given in full, the CDR3 is CASSSIMRFSPLHF.

Ten or more counts support this clone. The read terminates 3 residues ahead of where the CDR3 ends, so the germline J gene completes it. The chain combines TRBV5-4 with TRBJ2-3; D may be TRBD2 (6 bases). The CDR3 has 15 residues. Germline assignment: CDR1 SGHNT and CDR2 YYREEE (reference sequence). Trimming removed 4 bases at V and 5 bases at J, with 17 bases between. The CDR3 region is CASSPGGGLGDTQYF. CDR3 DNA, as far as it was read: TGTGCCAGCAGCCCCGGTGGGGGGTTGGGAGATACG.

This clone was picked up many times. The CDR3 end lies 3 residues beyond the end of the read and is filled in from the germline J gene. The J gene is TRBJ1-1, the V gene TRBV7-2; D is unclear. This CDR3 contains 15 residues. Trimming removed 7 bases at V and 2 bases at J, with 17 bases between. Germline V gene lookup returns CDR1 SGHTA and CDR2 FQGNSA. The CDR3 bases that were read are TGTGCCAGCACTTTAGTTCCCCGAGTAAACACTGAA. Its protein is CASTLVPRVNTE. In full, the CDR3 is CASTLVPRVNTEAFF.

About this clone itself: The missing CDR3 end, 3 residues past where the read stops, is filled in from the germline J gene. The J gene is TRBJ2-2, the V gene TRBV5-1, with TRBD1 as a possible D gene (6 bases). This CDR3 contains 17 residues. CDR1 and CDR2 (germline): SGHRS, YFSETQ. V lost 5 bases and J lost 4, with 21 bases in between. The CDR3 sequence is CASRLLAFVQGTGELFF. The CDR3 DNA, read in part, is TGCGCCAGCAGGCTGCTCGCGTTCGTACAGGGCACCGGGGAG.

This clone was seen at least ten times. The CDR3 end falls 3 residues outside the read, so it is completed with the germline J gene. The chain is built from TRBV7-2 and TRBJ1-6; D might be TRBD1 (6 bases). Per germline, CDR1 SGHTA and CDR2 FQGNSA. The V end lost 1 base, the J end lost 10 bases, and 11 bases lay between the germline ends. The CDR3 extends over 14 amino acids. The sequenced CDR3 bases are TGTGCCAGCAGCTTAGAGAACAGGGAGTCACCC. Protein product: CASSLENRESP. The complete CDR3 reads CASSLENRESPLHF.

About this clone: The read halts 3 residues ahead of the CDR3 end, with the missing end drawn from the germline J gene. The rearrangement joins TRBV27 to TRBJ2-5; possibly TRBD2 for D (5 bases). V lost 6 bases, J lost 5 bases, and 13 bases lay in between. The length of the CDR3 is 13 residues. From germline, CDR1 is MNHEY and CDR2 SMNVEV (reference sequence). The CDR3 spells CASRLSGRETQYF. The CDR3 DNA, read in part, is TGTGCCAGCAGGTTAAGCGGCCGGGAGACC.

About this clone: The read terminates 3 residues ahead of where the CDR3 ends, so the germline J gene completes it. Other DNA sequences of this sample code for an identical CDR3. This chain joins TRBV6-2 or TRBV6-3 and TRBJ1-5; D might be TRBD1 (5 bases). The CDR3 has 13 amino acids. The V end lost 2 bases, the J end lost 7 bases, and 9 bases lay between the germline ends. CDR1 and CDR2 from the germline V gene are MNHEY and SVGEGT. The CDR3 protein is CASSYLGGQPQHF. The sequenced part of the CDR3 DNA is TGTGCCAGCAGTTACCTCGGGGGGCAGCCC.

This clone has at least ten counts. The read ends 3 residues early relative to the CDR3; the germline J gene fills the gap. This chain uses TRBV14 with TRBJ2-3; 12 bases fit TRBD2. Looked up from germline, CDR1 is SGHDN and CDR2 is FVKESK. The CDR3 runs 15 residues. J gave up 4 bases and V 4 bases, and 3 bases lay outside the gene matches. CDR3 amino acids: CASSPRLAGADTQYF. The part of the CDR3 DNA that was read is TGTGCCAGCAGCCCGCGACTAGCGGGGGCAGATACG.

This clone was detected ten times or more. One end of the junction does not line up with germline, which may come from a read error. The read gets to within 3 residues of the CDR3 end, and the germline J gene fills in the rest. The genes are TRBV4-2 and TRBJ2-3, with 8 nucleotides matching TRBD2. There are 16 residues in the CDR3. Germline V gene lookup returns CDR1 LGHNA and CDR2 YNFKEQ. CDR3 DNA (partial): TGCGCCAGCAGCCAAAGTGGACTAGCCGACACAGATACG. This sequence encodes CASSQSGLADTDT. The CDR3, in full, reads CASSQSGLADTDTQYF.

At least ten counts were recorded for this clone. The sequenced fragment ends 3 residues before the CDR3 boundary, so the rest is inferred from the germline J gene. The V gene is TRBV2, the J gene TRBJ2-1; D gene unclear. V lost 5 bases to trimming and J lost 8 bases, with 16 bases between them. The CDR3 is made up of 14 amino acids. Germline CDR1 SNHLY, CDR2 FYNNEI. The sequenced CDR3 bases are TGTGCCAGCAGTCCCCAGGAAGGGTTCCATGAG. Encoded protein: CASSPQEGFHE. The whole CDR3 protein reads CASSPQEGFHEQFF.

This clone was counted ten times or more. Coverage ceases 3 residues before the CDR3 finishes, and the germline J gene fills in the end. The chain recombines TRBV6-2 or TRBV6-3 with TRBJ2-7; TRBD2 aligns across 8 bases. From germline, CDR1 is MNHEY and CDR2 SVGEGT. This CDR3 spans 15 amino acids. Unmatched junction bases numbered 8, after V lost 7 bases and J lost 0 bases. CDR3 bases read: TGTGCCAGCACAACCCGGGGGGGGTTCTCCTACGAG. It is translated as CASTTRGGFSYE. The complete CDR3 sequence is CASTTRGGFSYEQYF.